Following are 22 T cell receptor gamma chains from one sample sequenced in a study of γδ T cells in repeated Plasmodium falciparum infection. TCRdb repeated clone calling on the multiplex PCR reads with CATT. This table has about 15,000 gamma-chain clones, around 1.6% appearing once. Gammadelta T cells were flow-sorted from PBMC into Vgamma9/Vdelta2+ and Vdelta2-negative populations for bulk analysis. The sample taken for sequencing was gamma-delta T cells from blood. Receptor source: a pool of human donors (malaria-infected and uninfected, not separated).

In this sample, this clone turned up many times. It differs at one base from a far larger clone, so likely a read error. The sample holds other DNA sequences that translate to the same CDR3. The V call is TRGV5, the J call TRGJ1 or TRGJ2. Germline assignment: CDR1 VINAFY and CDR2 YDVSNSKD. This CDR3 has 15 amino acids. CDR3 nucleotide sequence: TGTGCCACCTGGGACAGGAAATCGAATTATTATAAGAAGCTCTTT. It codes for CATWDRKSNYYKKLF.

This clone was counted many times. TCRdb records a much larger clone's protein for this DNA, with a difference at residue 3 that likely arises from a read error; the protein given is the translation of the DNA. V is TRGV9 and J is TRGJ1 or TRGJ2. The J gene is absent in TCRdb and was assigned here via DNA matching to germline. The germline V gene has CDR1 GITISATS and CDR2 ISYDGTV (reference sequence). This CDR3 contains 15 residues. As DNA, the CDR3 is TGTGCCTCGTGGGAGCCTACGCAGAATTATTATAAGAAACTCTTT. Amino acid sequence: CASWEPTQNYYKKLF.

Of note for this clone: This likely came from a read error, as a far larger clone is one base away. The V gene call reads TRGV9; no J gene was called. Per the germline V gene, CDR1 is GITISATS and CDR2 is ISYDGTV (reference sequence). The CDR3 is made up of 13 amino acids. The CDR3 nucleotides read TGTGCCTTGTGGGAGACCAATTATTATAAGAAGCTCTTT. As protein: CALWETNYYKKLF.

At least ten counts were recorded for this clone. TCRdb's entry gives the protein of a much larger clone, which mismatches this DNA's translation at residue 7, likely from a read error; the protein reported here is translated from the DNA. The chain joins TRGV9 to TRGJ1 or TRGJ2. TCRdb records no J gene; here it was assigned by comparing the DNA to germline. The CDR3 covers 13 residues. The junction had 6 bases not matched to a gene; V was cut back by 4 bases and J by 3 bases. Germline loops: CDR1 GITISATS, CDR2 ISYDGTV (reference sequence). In DNA, the CDR3 is TGTGCCTTGTGGGATTCGAGTTATTATAAGAAACTCTTT. Translating it yields CALWDSSYYKKLF.

This clone appeared many times. TCRdb assigns this DNA the protein of a much larger clone, which departs from its translation at residue 8; this likely reflects a read error, and the protein shown comes from translating the DNA. This sequence joins TRGV4 and TRGJ1 or TRGJ2. The CDR3 sequence is 10 residues long. Germline CDR1 is EGSTGY and CDR2 is YDSYTSSV. The CDR3 nucleotides are TGTGCCACCTGGGATGGGAAGAGACTCTTT. This encodes CATWDGKRLF.

The table lists this clone with many counts. TCRdb assigns this DNA the protein of a much larger clone, which departs from its translation at residue 11; this likely reflects a read error, and the protein shown comes from translating the DNA. The chain links TRGV4 to TRGJ1 or TRGJ2. Germline V lookup: CDR1 EGSTGY, CDR2 YDSYTSSV. This CDR3 comprises 13 residues. This CDR3 reads CATWDGPRYKELF. The DNA of the CDR3 is TGTGCCACCTGGGATGGGCCAAGGTATAAGGAACTCTTT.

Turning to this clone: The amino acid sequence in TCRdb belongs to a much larger clone and departs from this DNA's translation at residue 10, likely a sequencing read error; the sequence shown is translated from the DNA. No call exists for the J gene, whereas the V gene is TRGV5. Germline V gene sequence: CDR1 VINAFY, CDR2 YDVSNSKD. This CDR3 is 12 amino acids long. The CDR3 region is CATWGRDYKNLF. The CDR3 DNA reads TGTGCCACCTGGGGCCGGGATTATAAGAATCTCTTT.

This clone is medium-sized. The CDR3 spells CALWEVYDTTGWFKIF. The CDR3 bases are TGTGCCTTGTGGGAGGTTTATGATACCACTGGTTGGTTCAAGATATTT. The V call is TRGV9, the J call TRGJP1. Unmatched junction bases numbered 5, after V lost 1 base and J lost 0 bases. CDR3 length: 16 amino acids. From germline, CDR1 is GITISATS and CDR2 ISYDGTV (reference sequence).

This clone is classed as medium-sized. The limits of the CDR3 on the DNA are not certain, so only TCRdb's listed CDR3 is given. This specimen includes other DNA sequences encoding the same CDR3. J gene calling gave no result, while the V gene is TRGV9. The germline V gene has CDR1 GITISATS and CDR2 ISYDGTV (reference sequence). Ends included, the CDR3 has 29 residues. CDR3 residues: CALWEVRSNSLAVEQHLLSQVSIGRIQHF.

This clone was observed a few times. This DNA's translation differs at residue 13 from TCRdb's protein, which comes from a much larger clone; a read error is likely, and the protein shown is translated from the DNA. V usage is TRGV9 and J usage is TRGJP. The J gene comes from matching the DNA to germline here; TCRdb lacks it. This CDR3 spans 17 amino acids. The germline V gene encodes CDR1 GITISATS and CDR2 ISYDGTV (reference sequence). CDR3 sequence reads: CALWEVLEELGKEIKVF. In nucleotides, the CDR3 is TGTGCCTTGTGGGAGGTGCTTGAAGAGTTGGGCAAAGAAATCAAGGTATTT.

This clone was recorded a few times. This likely came from a read error, as a far larger clone is one base away. Other DNA variants within this sample encode the same CDR3. The genes are TRGV9 and TRGJP. The J gene comes from matching the DNA to germline here; TCRdb lacks it. Per the germline V gene, CDR1 is GITISATS and CDR2 is ISYDGTV (reference sequence). The CDR3 spans 18 residues. DNA for the CDR3: TGTGCCTTGTGGGAGGTGTCCCCTCAAGAATTGGGCAAAAAAATCAAGGTATTT. Amino acid sequence: CALWEVSPQELGKKIKVF.

This clone was observed at least ten times. Since a far larger clone is one base different, this is likely a read error. Other DNA sequences in this sample translate to the same CDR3. This chain's CDR3 is CALWEVLLGKKIKVF. CDR3 DNA sequence: TGTGCCTTGTGGGAGGTGCTATTGGGCAAAAAAATCAAGGTATTC. The chain uses TRGV9 and TRGJP. Germline V CDR1 and CDR2: GITISATS, ISYDGTV (reference sequence). The CDR3 spans 15 residues.

The table lists this clone with a few counts. A far larger clone is only one base removed, so a read error is likely. Other DNA sequences in the same sample also yield this CDR3. V and J are TRGV4 and TRGJP1. No J gene was available from TCRdb, and it was assigned here by a germline match of the DNA. CDR3 length: 18 residues. Germline V gene sequence: CDR1 EGSTGY, CDR2 YDSYTSSV. The trim removed 4 bases at V and 3 bases at J, leaving 17 bases unmatched. In DNA form, the CDR3 reads TGTGCCACCTGGGACGGTACTCCTTTAATGGCCACTGGTTGGTTCAAGATATTT. Its protein product is CATWDGTPLMATGWFKIF.

On this clone: The protein TCRdb lists belongs to a much larger clone and differs from this DNA's translation at residue 8, which points to a read error; the protein shown is made from the DNA. V and J are TRGV4 and TRGJ1 or TRGJ2. The J gene was missing in TCRdb and was found by matching the end of the DNA to germline. Germline CDR1 reads EGSTGY; CDR2 reads YDSYTSSV. The CDR3 runs 11 residues. J was trimmed by 12 bases and V by 0 bases; bases with no gene match: 5. For the CDR3, the DNA is TGTGCCACCTGGGATGGGCTGATGAAACTCTTT. Its protein is CATWDGLMKLF.

This clone was picked up many times. The protein that TCRdb holds for this DNA derives from a much larger clone and differs from the translated DNA at residue 11, which likely indicates a read error; the protein shown here is translated from the DNA. The rearrangement links TRGV9 to TRGJP. The CDR3 spans 16 residues. Germline CDR1 GITISATS, CDR2 ISYDGTV (reference sequence). The chain's CDR3 is CALWEAIGLGEKIKVF. The CDR3, as DNA: TGTGCCTTGTGGGAGGCAATTGGGTTGGGCGAAAAAATCAAGGTATTT.

This clone was found a few times. TCRdb shows a much larger clone's protein in place of this DNA's translation, and the two differ at residue 7, likely through a read error; the protein shown is translated from the DNA. The chain joins TRGV9 to TRGJ1 or TRGJ2. The J gene was missing in TCRdb and was found by matching the end of the DNA to germline. The germline V gene encodes CDR1 GITISATS and CDR2 ISYDGTV (reference sequence). The CDR3 totals 15 residues. V dropped 2 bases and J dropped 3; count of bases not matched to a gene: 10. The CDR3 nucleotides read TGTGCCTTGTGGGAGGCCTCGAGCCCTTATTATAAGAAACTCTTT. Protein sequence: CALWEASSPYYKKLF.

In regard to this clone: TCRdb assigns this DNA the protein of a much larger clone, which departs from its translation at residue 9; this likely reflects a read error, and the protein shown comes from translating the DNA. The rearrangement links TRGV5 to TRGJ1 or TRGJ2. No J segment appears in TCRdb, so it was assigned here by matching the sequence to germline. CDR1 and CDR2 (germline): VINAFY, YDVSNSKD. There are 13 residues in the CDR3. The V gene end was trimmed by 2 bases and the J gene end by 10 bases; junction bases not matched to a gene: 11. The CDR3 spells CATWDTFYEKKLF. In DNA form, the CDR3 reads TGTGCCACCTGGGACACGTTTTATGAGAAGAAACTCTTT.

On this clone itself: The protein TCRdb gives is from a much larger clone and does not agree with this DNA's translation at residue 10, likely a read error; the protein shown here comes from the DNA. This chain joins TRGV9 and TRGJP. Germline V lookup: CDR1 GITISATS, CDR2 ISYDGTV (reference sequence). The CDR3 has 13 residues. The CDR3 bases are TGTGCCTTCTTAGAGTTGGGCAAAAAAGTCAAGGTATTT. Protein sequence: CAFLELGKKVKVF.

Only a few counts were recorded for this clone. This likely reflects a read error, since a far larger clone is one base away. With the J gene uncalled, the V gene is TRGV8. CDR1 and CDR2 (germline): VENAVY, YDSYNSRV. This CDR3 spans 17 amino acids. The CDR3 DNA is TGTGCCACCTGGGATCGAGGCCACGATAGTAGTGATTGGATCAAGACGTTC. It encodes CATWDRGHDSSDWIKTF.

In its sample, this clone was seen a few times. TCRdb pairs this DNA with a much larger clone's protein that differs at residue 3, likely a read error; the protein shown was translated from the DNA. The rearrangement links TRGV4 to TRGJ1 or TRGJ2. TCRdb lists no J gene, so it was determined here by aligning the DNA to germline. Looked up from germline, CDR1 is EGSTGY and CDR2 is YDSYTSSV. The CDR3 has 13 amino acids. The CDR3 region has the DNA TGTGCCCCCTGGGCTATCGAGGAGTATAAGAAACTCTTT. Protein sequence: CAPWAIEEYKKLF.

Points on this clone: The likely explanation is a read error, given a far larger clone one base away. Other DNA sequences in the sample encode the same CDR3. This sequence joins TRGV9 and TRGJP. Matching the DNA to germline supplied the J gene, which TCRdb does not give. The CDR3 covers 18 residues. Looked up from germline, CDR1 is GITISATS and CDR2 is ISYDGTV (reference sequence). CDR3 region: CALWDLPGGELGKKIKVF. In DNA, the CDR3 is TGTGCCTTGTGGGACCTACCTGGGGGGGAGTTGGGCAAGAAAATCAAGGTATTT.

This clone occurred many times. This DNA's translation and the protein TCRdb lists, from a much larger clone, do not match at residue 3, likely due to a read error; the protein shown is translated from the DNA. This chain uses TRGV4 with TRGJ1 or TRGJ2. CDR1 and CDR2 (germline): EGSTGY, YDSYTSSV. CDR3 length equals 16 residues. The CDR3 reads CAAWDSSVEDYYKKLF. CDR3 DNA: TGTGCCGCCTGGGATTCTTCCGTGGAGGATTATTATAAGAAACTCTTT.